These 27 T cell receptor beta chains were all obtained from the same sample, sequenced in a study of blood T cell repertoires in COVID-19. Produced via immunoSEQ multiplex PCR; TCRdb's table is partial and in-frame only. The sample gives about 160,000 clones, around 74% of which show up once; about 4% is in the top ten. Material: peripheral blood. These receptors all come from an elderly woman with acute or convalescent COVID-19.

The chain links TRBV18 to TRBJ1-1, with TRBD1 as a possible D gene (5 bases). Germline CDR1 and CDR2: KGHSH and LQKENI. V gave up 3 bases and J gave up 5 bases, with 13 bases separating them. CDR3 length equals 14 residues. Written as DNA, the CDR3 is TGTGCCAGCTCACCCTCCTCGGAGGGGACTGAAGCTTTCTTT. Protein sequence: CASSPSSEGTEAFF.

V gene TRBV7-2 combines with J gene TRBJ2-7; tentatively, D is TRBD2 (6 bases). CDR1 is SGHTA, CDR2 FQGNSA, per germline. V gave up 6 bases and J gave up 5 bases, with 17 bases separating them. The CDR3 has 14 residues. CDR3 loop: CASSFGTPGDEQYF. For the CDR3, the DNA is TGTGCCAGCAGTTTCGGGACTCCGGGGGACGAGCAGTACTTC.

This clone was seen a few times. J is TRBJ1-2 and V is TRBV6-2 or TRBV6-3, with D tentatively TRBD1 (5 bases). The CDR3 is 14 amino acids. V gave up 5 bases and J gave up 5 bases, with 15 bases separating them. CDR1 and CDR2 (germline): MNHEY, SVGEGT. The CDR3 DNA sequence: TGTGCCAGCAGTCGCCAGACAGCCTTATATGGCTACACCTTC. As protein: CASSRQTALYGYTF.

This rearrangement joins TRBV7-9 to TRBJ2-3; D possibly corresponds to TRBD2 (6 bases). The CDR3 has 16 residues. CDR1 is SEHNR and CDR2 is FQNEAQ in the germline V gene (reference sequence). The ends were cut back, 2 bases at V and 6 bases at J, with 18 bases in the middle. CDR3 sequence (DNA): TGTGCCAGCAGCTTATTTTCCGGACTACAAGGGGATACGCAGTATTTT. This gives the protein CASSLFSGLQGDTQYF.

The rearrangement uses TRBV4-1 and TRBJ1-5; 8 bases are shared with TRBD1. Per the germline V gene, CDR1 is MGHRA and CDR2 is YSYEKL. CDR3 size: 19 residues. The junction had 20 bases not matched to a gene; V was cut back by 4 bases and J by 6 bases. CDR3 nucleotides: TGCGCCAGCAGCCCCGAGCGAAGGGGACAGGCGGGGGACGGTCAGCCCCAGCATTTT. Amino acid sequence: CASSPERRGQAGDGQPQHF.

The chain uses TRBV5-6 and TRBJ2-5, with a tentative D call TRBD2 (5 bases). The V gene's germline CDR1 is SGHDT and CDR2 YYEEEE. V was pared by 4 bases and J by 5 bases, with 18 bases between. The CDR3 covers 15 residues. For the CDR3, the DNA is TGTGCCAGCAGCCCATGGCGCGGCGGGTGGGAGACCCAGTACTTC. The encoded protein is CASSPWRGGWETQYF.

This clone counts as medium-sized. The chain uses TRBV5-1 and TRBJ1-1; D gene unclear. The CDR3 covers 13 residues. Germline V gene sequence: CDR1 SGHRS, CDR2 YFSETQ. V dropped 2 bases and J dropped 1 base, with 6 bases sitting between them. This chain's CDR3 is CASSFSGNTEAFF. The CDR3 DNA is TGCGCCAGCAGCTTTAGTGGGAACACTGAAGCTTTCTTT. The full variable domain, completed using reference TRBV5-1 and TRBJ1-1, is KAGVTQTPRYLIKTRGQQVTLSCSPISGHRSVSWYQQTPGQGLQFLFEYFSETQRNKGNFPGRFSGRQFSNSRSEMNVSTLELGDSALYLCASSFSGNTEAFFGQGTRLTVV.

This chain's CDR3 is CSAITSTDNTGELFF. In nucleotides, the CDR3 is TGCAGCGCCATAACCTCGACAGACAACACCGGGGAGCTGTTTTTT. The chain links TRBV29-1 to TRBJ2-2, with a possible D match to TRBD1 (5 bases). Germline V gene lookup returns CDR1 SQVTM and CDR2 ANQGSEA. Between the trimmed V and J ends, which lost 7 bases and 2 bases, there was a span of 17 bases. CDR3 length: 15 residues.

J is TRBJ2-2 and V is TRBV11-2; no definite D call. V lost 6 bases to trimming and J lost 2 bases, with 13 bases between them. The CDR3 is 15 amino acids. The germline V gene has CDR1 SGHAT and CDR2 FQNNGV. CDR3: CASSTIIVNTGELFF. CDR3 nucleotide sequence: TGTGCCAGCAGTACCATTATAGTTAACACCGGGGAGCTGTTTTTT.

This clone was counted a few times. The chain carries TRBV7-3 and TRBJ2-1; 8 bases align to TRBD2. Germline V gene sequence: CDR1 SGHTA, CDR2 FQGTGA. The CDR3 extends over 15 amino acids. Trimming took 5 bases from V and 1 from J; bases not matched to a gene: 4. CDR3 region: CASSQSGGSYNEQFF. The CDR3 DNA is TGTGCCAGCAGCCAATCGGGGGGGTCCTACAATGAGCAGTTCTTC.

This clone was counted only a few times. The chain combines TRBV28 with TRBJ1-1, with 7 bases matching TRBD1. This CDR3 has 16 amino acids. V lost 6 bases to trimming and J lost 5 bases; unmatched junction nucleotides: 15. Germline V CDR1 and CDR2: MDHEN, SYDVKM. CDR3 sequence: CASSLSPPTGVTEAFF. In DNA form, the CDR3 reads TGTGCCAGCAGCCTGTCCCCTCCTACAGGGGTAACTGAAGCTTTCTTT.

This chain joins TRBV29-1 and TRBJ1-2; D not resolved. The CDR3 contains 11 residues. Trimming cost V 3 bases and J 4 bases, with 6 bases left between them. CDR1 and CDR2 from the germline V gene are SQVTM and ANQGSEA. As DNA, the CDR3 is TGCAGCGTTGATTCGGTCTATGGCTACACCTTC. Amino acids: CSVDSVYGYTF.

The chain joins TRBV6-5 to TRBJ2-4; 9 bases align to TRBD1. Germline CDR1 reads MNHEY; CDR2 reads SVGAGI. With V trimmed by 4 bases and J by 5 bases, 3 bases remained unmatched. This CDR3 is built from 14 residues. CDR3 DNA: TGTGCCAGCAGTTTCAGGGACAGGGAAAACATTCAGTACTTC. This gives the protein CASSFRDRENIQYF.

This clone was detected a few times. This sequence joins TRBV19 and TRBJ1-5; 8 bases are shared with TRBD1. Looked up from germline, CDR1 is LNHDA and CDR2 is SQIVND (reference sequence). The CDR3 extends over 15 amino acids. The V and J ends lost 7 bases and 4 bases, in that order; junction bases with no gene match: 9. CDR3 bases: TGTGCCAGTACCCGGACAGGGAACGAAAATCAGCCCCAGCATTTT. It encodes CASTRTGNENQPQHF.

The V and J genes are TRBV7-2 and TRBJ2-7, with 8 bases matching TRBD1. J was trimmed by 2 bases and V by 6 bases; bases with no gene match: 9. In germline, CDR1 is SGHTA, CDR2 FQGNSA. This CDR3 has 15 amino acids. The CDR3 sequence: CASSSTGTGPYEQYF. The DNA for the CDR3 is TGTGCCAGCAGTTCGACCGGGACAGGCCCCTACGAGCAGTACTTC.

This chain links TRBV7-9 with TRBJ1-3; 8 nucleotides line up with TRBD1. The CDR3 is made up of 17 amino acids. Trimming took 1 base from V and 2 from J; bases not matched to a gene: 7. In germline, CDR1 is SEHNR, CDR2 FQNEAQ (reference sequence). CDR3 nucleotides: TGTGCCAGCAGCTTAGAAGGGCAGGGGGCTGCTGGAAACACCATATATTTT. It is translated as CASSLEGQGAAGNTIYF.

This clone was seen only once. The chain has TRBV20-1 and TRBJ2-3; TRBD2 agrees at 12 bases. After removal of 3 bases from V and 0 bases from J, the junction contained 1 base not matched to a gene. Germline CDR1 is DFQATT and CDR2 is SNEGSKA (reference sequence). There are 15 residues in the CDR3. The CDR3 loop is CSASGTSGSTDTQYF. The DNA for the CDR3 is TGCAGTGCTAGTGGGACTAGCGGGAGCACAGATACGCAGTATTTT.

This clone was detected only a few times. V and J are TRBV10-3 and TRBJ1-5, with TRBD1 matching over 8 bases. The CDR3 spans 13 residues. Germline V gene sequence: CDR1 ENHRY, CDR2 SYGVKD. The trim removed 7 bases at V and 7 bases at J, leaving 6 bases unmatched. The CDR3 loop reads CAINQGAGQPQHF. The CDR3, as DNA: TGTGCCATCAATCAGGGGGCAGGGCAGCCCCAGCATTTT.

The rearrangement links TRBV27 to TRBJ1-1, with 7 bases fitting TRBD1. The CDR3 consists of 14 residues. V was pared by 4 bases and J by 4 bases, with 6 bases of the junction left unmatched. Germline CDR1 and CDR2: MNHEY and SMNVEV (reference sequence). CDR3 residues: CASSSPHRGTEAFF. The CDR3 bases are TGTGCCAGCAGTTCCCCTCACAGGGGCACTGAAGCTTTCTTT.

The genes are TRBV12-3 or TRBV12-4 and TRBJ1-2, with D uncertain. The length of the CDR3 is 13 residues. V lost 5 bases and J 8 bases, leaving 15 bases between the germline ends. The CDR3 nucleotides are TGTGCCAGCAGTCGTTCTGCATCGGAGGGCTACACCTTC. This translates into CASSRSASEGYTF.

This clone has a single count. The V gene is TRBV19, the J gene TRBJ1-5; 7 nucleotides align to TRBD1. Germline CDR1 LNHDA, CDR2 SQIVND (reference sequence). The CDR3 spans 16 residues. Unmatched junction bases numbered 8, after V lost 6 bases and J lost 0 bases. As DNA, the CDR3 is TGTGCCAGTAGCGTACCGGGACAGTTTAGCAATCAGCCCCAGCATTTT. This gives the protein CASSVPGQFSNQPQHF.

This rearrangement joins TRBV20-1 to TRBJ1-2; no clear D gene. The CDR3 length is 11 residues. Germline-derived CDR1 and CDR2 are DFQATT and SNEGSKA (reference sequence). The CDR3 nucleotides read TGCATGTGGGCGGGTCCACTTGGCTACACCTTC. This sequence encodes CMWAGPLGYTF.

This chain links TRBV7-2 with TRBJ2-7; unclear D gene. Trimming shortened V by 1 base and J by 4 bases, and 17 bases separated the two germline ends. The V gene's germline CDR1 is SGHTA and CDR2 FQGNSA. The CDR3 is made up of 16 amino acids. The DNA for the CDR3 is TGTGCCAGCAGCTTAGGGGTTGGGCATACTGGATACGAGCAGTACTTC. Translated, it gives CASSLGVGHTGYEQYF.

The chain recombines TRBV7-6 with TRBJ1-6, with D perhaps matching TRBD1 (5 bases). CDR1 is SGHVS, CDR2 FNYEAQ, per germline. The V end was cut by 5 bases, the J end by 9 bases, with 14 bases between. The CDR3 has 14 amino acids. CDR3 region: CASSTRVLGSPLHF. The CDR3 region has the DNA TGTGCCAGCAGCACCAGGGTTTTAGGTTCACCCCTCCACTTT.

This chain joins TRBV27 and TRBJ1-1, with D possibly matching TRBD1 (5 bases). Trimming took off 3 bases at V and 1 base at J, with 9 bases between the two ends. The V gene's germline CDR1 is MNHEY and CDR2 SMNVEV (reference sequence). The CDR3 is made up of 14 amino acids. The CDR3 loop reads CASSFRGQNTEAFF. Written as DNA, the CDR3 is TGTGCCAGCAGTTTTCGTGGACAGAACACTGAAGCTTTCTTT.

V and J are TRBV19 and TRBJ2-5, with 12 bases that match TRBD1. Germline assignment: CDR1 LNHDA and CDR2 SQIVND (reference sequence). The J segment lost 4 bases and the V segment lost 7 bases, leaving 10 bases of the junction unmatched. The CDR3 loop spans 16 amino acids. CDR3: CASTPGGQGARETQYF. The DNA of the CDR3 is TGTGCCAGTACCCCTGGGGGACAGGGGGCTCGAGAGACCCAGTACTTC. The full variable domain, in which reference TRBV19 and TRBJ2-5 provide the parts outside the CDR3, is DGGITQSPKYLFRKEGQNVTLSCEQNLNHDAMYWYRQDPGQGLRLIYYSQIVNDFQKGDIAEGYSVSREKKESFPLTVTSAQKNPTAFYLCASTPGGQGARETQYFGPGTRLLVL.

This clone was observed a handful of times. The chain combines TRBV19 with TRBJ1-1; possibly TRBD1 for D (6 bases). This CDR3 has 14 residues. Per the germline V gene, CDR1 is LNHDA and CDR2 is SQIVND (reference sequence). V gave up 2 bases and J gave up 1 base, with 8 bases separating them. The CDR3 sequence: CASSIKQGNTEAFF. CDR3 sequence (DNA): TGTGCCAGTAGTATAAAACAGGGGAACACTGAAGCTTTCTTT.